This T cell receptor (beta chain) comes out of a study of T cell responses to AZD1222 COVID-19 vaccine. Study-wide findings and caveats: Spike-specific TCR repertoires showed rising breadth and depth after two AZD1222 doses. Recipients of AZD1222 seropositive at baseline numbered only 5 to 7. As reported, nearly half of all spike-specific TCRs target variant regions that are unmutated. White British ancestry dominated among donors, who included more females, and clonal diversity was possibly underestimated.

Details on this clone: Antigen unknown.

The V gene's germline CDR1 is MNHEY and CDR2 SMNVEV (reference sequence). The CDR3 extends over 14 amino acids. J was trimmed by 4 bases and V by 5 bases; bases with no gene match: 6. Some clones are missing from TCRdb's copy, which holds only in-frame ones; the method was immunoSEQ multiplex PCR. Of 90,000 to 140,000 clones in the sample, roughly 87% are singletons; the top ten hold 5%. Sequencing was performed on peripheral blood, taken on day 0 of AZD1222 vaccination. The receptor's source is an adult in good health. V and J are TRBV27 and TRBJ1-2; 8 nucleotides agree with TRBD1. Here the CDR3 DNA reads TGTGCCAGCAGTGCCCGACAGGGGCTCTATGGCTACACCTTC. It is translated as CASSARQGLYGYTF.